These T cell receptor beta chains were read from a single sample in a study of monozygotic twins with inflammatory bowel disease. Each CDR3 protein gets one entry in TCRdb, which reprocessed the 5' RACE reads and gives no DNA. The sample table sets out roughly 200,000 distinct CDR3 sequences. Source material: blood. The receptors come from a human donor with ulcerative colitis or Crohn's disease, or a healthy co-twin of an affected twin (not recorded which). CDR3s include the opening cysteine and the closing phenylalanine or tryptophan.

v_gene: TRBV6-6
j_gene: TRBJ2-7
CDR3aa: CASSYSQAAYEQYF

v_gene: TRBV5-1
j_gene: TRBJ2-1
CDR3aa: CASSLGLDNEQFF

v_gene: TRBV7-2
j_gene: TRBJ2-7
CDR3aa: CASSLAVTGGSYEQYF

v_gene: TRBV5-1
j_gene: TRBJ2-7
CDR3aa: CASSFNGDYEQYF

v_gene: TRBV5-1
j_gene: TRBJ1-2
CDR3aa: CASTSLDSGAWASYGYTF

v_gene: TRBV20-1
j_gene: TRBJ1-2
CDR3aa: CSASPFSTPSGYTF

v_gene: TRBV21-1
j_gene: TRBJ1-1
CDR3aa: CASSKALLRTLMNTEAFF

v_gene: TRBV29-1
j_gene: TRBJ2-1
CDR3aa: CSVGTGIDEQFF

v_gene: TRBV5-1
j_gene: TRBJ2-2
CDR3aa: CASSRRTSGGNTGELFF

v_gene: TRBV4-1
j_gene: TRBJ2-5
CDR3aa: CASSQDMTSGGFWETQYF

v_gene: TRBV7-9
j_gene: TRBJ1-2
CDR3aa: CASSLATGAGHGYTF

v_gene: TRBV27
j_gene: TRBJ2-5
CDR3aa: CASSLVADQETQYF

v_gene: TRBV6-2/TRBV6-3
j_gene: TRBJ2-7
CDR3aa: CASSSPGQTAYEQYF

v_gene: TRBV9
j_gene: TRBJ2-3
CDR3aa: CASSVYARGDTQYF

v_gene: TRBV7-2
j_gene: TRBJ1-5
CDR3aa: CASSQLGGDQPQHF

v_gene: TRBV9
j_gene: TRBJ2-7
CDR3aa: CASSVGAFYEQYF

v_gene: TRBV20-1
j_gene: TRBJ2-7
CDR3aa: CSARDRLAGPPAKQYF

v_gene: TRBV12-3/TRBV12-4
j_gene: TRBJ2-1
CDR3aa: CASSSRGEGGYEQFF

v_gene: TRBV18
j_gene: TRBJ1-2
CDR3aa: CASSPTGPGTGNYGYTF

v_gene: TRBV2
j_gene: TRBJ2-2
CDR3aa: CASSGTGGTGELFF

v_gene: TRBV10-3
j_gene: TRBJ1-2
CDR3aa: CAISDKGFSYGYTF

v_gene: TRBV7-9
j_gene: TRBJ1-2
CDR3aa: CASSSNYGYTF

v_gene: TRBV15
j_gene: TRBJ2-4
CDR3aa: CATSREISTSSPTVAKNIQYF

v_gene: TRBV5-8
j_gene: TRBJ2-1
CDR3aa: CASRPTGPSIPYNEQFF

v_gene: TRBV20-1
j_gene: TRBJ2-1
CDR3aa: CSARADLSYNEQFF

v_gene: TRBV27
j_gene: TRBJ1-6
CDR3aa: CASSPGQGNSYPLHF

v_gene: TRBV6-2/TRBV6-3
j_gene: TRBJ2-1
CDR3aa: CASSLDRPWGIFEQFF

v_gene: TRBV5-1
j_gene: TRBJ1-5
CDR3aa: CASSLGGADQPQHF

v_gene: TRBV28
j_gene: TRBJ1-5
CDR3aa: CASSFLVGPLGDQPQHF

v_gene: TRBV20-1
j_gene: TRBJ1-3
CDR3aa: CSARGGAYEGNTIYF

v_gene: TRBV20-1
j_gene: TRBJ2-5
CDR3aa: CSARDRGLAGGYQETQYF

v_gene: TRBV6-4
j_gene: TRBJ2-3
CDR3aa: CARPLFVDRVTDTQYF

v_gene: TRBV5-1
j_gene: TRBJ1-1
CDR3aa: CASSLVSNFGTEAFF

v_gene: TRBV28
j_gene: TRBJ2-7
CDR3aa: CASSPPPPYEQYF

v_gene: TRBV6-2/TRBV6-3
j_gene: TRBJ2-7
CDR3aa: CASSYEPAGVRPYEQYF

v_gene: TRBV24-1
j_gene: TRBJ2-3
CDR3aa: CATSRGQGGTDTQYF

v_gene: TRBV4-3
j_gene: TRBJ1-4
CDR3aa: CASSMDRRGATNEKLFF

v_gene: TRBV12-3/TRBV12-4
j_gene: TRBJ1-5
CDR3aa: CASTLGNQPQHF

v_gene: TRBV28
j_gene: TRBJ2-5
CDR3aa: CASRPTLGGGQETQYF

v_gene: TRBV15
j_gene: TRBJ2-1
CDR3aa: CATSSGLAGEVYNEQFF

v_gene: TRBV21-1
j_gene: TRBJ2-3
CDR3aa: CASSKEGSTDTQYF

v_gene: TRBV6-2/TRBV6-3
j_gene: TRBJ1-5
CDR3aa: CASTPGSYSNQPQHF

v_gene: TRBV11-2
j_gene: TRBJ1-1
CDR3aa: CASSYSSHRVGTEAFF

v_gene: TRBV5-1
j_gene: TRBJ2-2
CDR3aa: CASSLDPGNTGELFF

v_gene: TRBV12-3/TRBV12-4
j_gene: TRBJ2-1
CDR3aa: CASSPYSVGEQFF

v_gene: TRBV2
j_gene: TRBJ1-1
CDR3aa: CASDRAANVISTEAFF

v_gene: TRBV11-3
j_gene: TRBJ2-3
CDR3aa: CASSAHTSGESDTQYF

v_gene: TRBV19
j_gene: TRBJ2-5
CDR3aa: CASSPTWTSGGEQETQYF

v_gene: TRBV6-1
j_gene: TRBJ1-1
CDR3aa: CASGARQGGKTAFF

v_gene: TRBV5-1
j_gene: TRBJ2-2
CDR3aa: CASSPQGLGELFF

v_gene: TRBV3-1
j_gene: TRBJ2-2
CDR3aa: CASSPPGQDTGELFF